What follows are 26 T cell receptor beta chains derived from one specimen sequenced in a study of prognosis after radiotherapy for stage I lung cancer. Amplification of the TCR beta CDR3 (from genomic DNA) was done by two-round multiplex PCR. First-round PCR used primers specific to each TRBV and TRBJ gene. TCRdb ran MiXCR on the multiplex PCR reads and lists one entry per CDR3 protein. The sample holds fewer than 35,000 distinct CDR3 sequences, roughly 49% seen once. Material: PBMCs, obtained before or after stereotactic body radiation therapy (not recorded which). Source of these receptors: a donor over 45 with non-small cell lung cancer.

This clonotype has a count of ten or more. This chain links TRBV5-1 with TRBJ2-3; D ambiguous. Trimming removed 4 bases at V and 6 bases at J, with 12 bases between. In germline, CDR1 is SGHRS, CDR2 YFSETQ. This CDR3 is built from 13 residues. In DNA, the CDR3 is TGCGCCAGCAGCGCGGTCCCGTCCGATACGCAGTATTTT. Amino acid sequence: CASSAVPSDTQYF. The whole variable domain, filled in from reference TRBV5-1 and TRBJ2-3, reads KAGVTQTPRYLIKTRGQQVTLSCSPISGHRSVSWYQQTPGQGLQFLFEYFSETQRNKGNFPGRFSGRQFSNSRSEMNVSTLELGDSALYLCASSAVPSDTQYFGPGTRLTVL.

This clonotype was recorded many times. The rearrangement joins TRBV4-2 to TRBJ2-2; tentatively, D is TRBD1 (5 bases). CDR1 and CDR2 from the germline V gene are LGHNA and YNFKEQ. The CDR3 is made up of 14 amino acids. Deletions cut 6 bases from V and 1 base from J, with 9 bases between. CDR3 region: CASRHTGNTGELFF. CDR3 DNA sequence: TGTGCCAGCAGGCATACAGGGAACACCGGGGAGCTGTTTTTT.

The chain links TRBV27 to TRBJ2-5; D not certain. The V end lost 6 bases, the J end lost 5 bases, and 16 bases lay between the germline ends. Germline-derived CDR1 and CDR2 are MNHEY and SMNVEV (reference sequence). The CDR3 covers 14 residues. The CDR3 coding sequence is TGTGCCAGCAGCCTCTTTGTACAGATCGAGACCCAGTACTTC. It is translated as CASSLFVQIETQYF.

The rearrangement links TRBV7-2 to TRBJ2-1; no firm D call. Trimming stripped 1 base from V and 4 bases from J, with 8 bases between. The germline V gene has CDR1 SGHTA and CDR2 FQGNSA. The CDR3 extends over 14 amino acids. In nucleotides, the CDR3 is TGTGCCAGCAGCTTAGACGGAACATACAATGAGCAGTTCTTC. This translates into CASSLDGTYNEQFF.

With respect to this clonotype: Mismatch with germline at one junction end may stem from a read error. The chain uses TRBV7-6 and TRBJ1-1, with D possibly matching TRBD1 (6 bases). From germline, CDR1 is SGHVS and CDR2 FNYEAQ. The CDR3 is made up of 15 amino acids. CDR3 coding DNA: TGTGCCAGCAGCTCCTCCGCAGGGGCGCGGACTGAAGCTTTTTTT. Encoded protein: CASSSSAGARTEAFF. Looking up the rest from reference TRBV7-6 and TRBJ1-1 gives the full variable domain: GAGVSQSPRYKVTKRGQDVALRCDPISGHVSLYWYRQALGQGPEFLTYFNYEAQQDKSGLPNDRFSAERPEGSISTLTIQRTEQRDSAMYRCASSSSAGARTEAFFGQGTRLTVV.

The genes are TRBV7-8 and TRBJ2-7, with D maybe TRBD2 (7 bases). Looked up from germline, CDR1 is SGHVS and CDR2 is FQNEAQ. V shed 5 bases and J shed 7 bases, with 12 bases lying between them. The CDR3 has 12 residues. CDR3 nucleotides: TGTGCCAGCAGCCGAGGGGGGGAGGAGCAGTACTTC. Its translation is CASSRGGEEQYF.

This clonotype was detected many times. This sequence joins TRBV7-9 and TRBJ2-7; TRBD2 is a possible D gene (5 bases). CDR3 length equals 16 residues. V shed 5 bases and J shed 5 bases, with 22 bases lying between them. Germline loops: CDR1 SEHNR, CDR2 FQNEAQ (reference sequence). CDR3 sequence (DNA): TGTGCCAGCAGCGGCCGGACTCGCTCTCTTAGAAACGAGCAGTACTTC. Amino acids: CASSGRTRSLRNEQYF.

The chain combines TRBV11-2 with TRBJ2-3, with 8 bases lining up with TRBD1. V lost 4 bases and J lost 4; bases outside the gene matches: 7. CDR1 and CDR2 (germline): SGHAT, FQNNGV. This CDR3 region has 15 residues. CDR3 amino acids: CASSSRTGLADTQYF. CDR3 in DNA: TGTGCCAGCAGCTCACGGACAGGGTTGGCAGATACGCAGTATTTT. The full variable domain, its missing parts supplied by reference TRBV11-2 and TRBJ2-3, is EAGVAQSPRYKIIEKRQSVAFWCNPISGHATLYWYQQILGQGPKLLIQFQNNGVVDDSQLPKDRFSAERLKGVDSTLKIQPAKLEDSAVYLCASSSRTGLADTQYFGPGTRLTVL.

By its share, this clonotype is medium-sized. The V and J genes are TRBV20-1 and TRBJ2-1; 14 nucleotides align to TRBD2. The V and J ends lost 5 bases and 9 bases, in that order; junction bases with no gene match: 9. Germline V gives CDR1 DFQATT, CDR2 SNEGSKA (reference sequence). There are 15 residues in the CDR3. The CDR3 sequence is CSARTSGRLGVEQFF. The CDR3 DNA reads TGCAGTGCTCGGACTAGCGGGAGGCTCGGCGTTGAGCAGTTCTTC.

At least ten counts were recorded for this clonotype. This chain uses TRBV9 with TRBJ2-6; 7 bases map to TRBD2. V dropped 4 bases and J dropped 2; count of bases not matched to a gene: 6. The CDR3 is 16 residues long. Germline V gives CDR1 SGDLS, CDR2 YYNGEE. CDR3: CASSFPAGAGANVLTF. DNA for the CDR3: TGTGCCAGCAGCTTCCCTGCGGGGGCTGGGGCCAACGTCCTGACTTTC.

This clonotype is deemed medium-sized. The V call is TRBV12-3 or TRBV12-4, the J call TRBJ2-1; either TRBD1 or TRBD2 may fit D (7 bases each). V was clipped by 3 bases and J by 5 bases, with 32 bases between them. The CDR3 covers 21 residues. The CDR3 region has the DNA TGTGCCAGCAGTTTTAGGGGGCCGGGTACAGGGATACTGGGGACTAACAATGAGCAGTTCTTC. Translated, it gives CASSFRGPGTGILGTNNEQFF.

J is TRBJ1-2 and V is TRBV11-3; D may be TRBD1 (5 bases). With 0 bases removed from V and 0 bases from J, the gap between germline ends came to 11 bases. Germline loops: CDR1 SGHNT, CDR2 YENEEA. This CDR3 contains 16 residues. CDR3 in DNA: TGTGCCAGCAGCTTAGAGGGTCGACAGTCTAACTATGGCTACACCTTC. This gives the protein CASSLEGRQSNYGYTF.

Points on this clonotype: This likely traces to a read error, being one base from a far larger clone. The V call is TRBV6-8, the J call TRBJ2-3, with D perhaps matching TRBD1 or TRBD2 (6 bases each). The CDR3 has 14 residues. In germline, CDR1 is MNHGY, CDR2 SAAAGT. The chain's CDR3 is CSSKGGRSTDTQYF. In DNA, the CDR3 is TGTTCCAGCAAGGGGGGCCGTAGCACAGATACGCAGTATTTT.

Within the sample, this clonotype is medium-sized. The rearrangement joins TRBV7-8 to TRBJ2-3; D perhaps matches TRBD2 (6 bases). Germline CDR1 is SGHVS and CDR2 is FQNEAQ. Trimming took 1 base from V and 8 from J, leaving 19 bases between them. The CDR3 length is 16 residues. CDR3 in amino acids: CASSLVGGTRPGTQYF. The CDR3 DNA reads TGTGCCAGCAGCTTAGTCGGCGGGACCCGCCCTGGTACGCAGTATTTT.

This clonotype was detected once. J is TRBJ2-1 and V is TRBV20-1, with a weak D call TRBD2 (7 bases). The V gene lost 3 bases and the J gene lost 6 bases, with 9 bases spanning the gap. Germline loops: CDR1 DFQATT, CDR2 SNEGSKA (reference sequence). CDR3 length: 12 amino acids. CDR3 in DNA: TGCAGTGCTAGTAGGGGGGGCAATGAGCAGTTCTTC. It specifies CSASRGGNEQFF.

This chain uses TRBV7-9 with TRBJ1-1; D may be TRBD1 (6 bases). The germline gives CDR1 SEHNR, CDR2 FQNEAQ (reference sequence). The CDR3 contains 16 residues. Trimming took 5 bases from V and 1 from J, leaving 17 bases between them. The CDR3 sequence is CASSPNSGTSNTEAFF. The CDR3 DNA reads TGTGCCAGCAGCCCGAACTCCGGGACATCGAACACTGAAGCTTTCTTT. The full variable domain, in which reference TRBV7-9 and TRBJ1-1 provide the parts outside the CDR3, is DTGVSQNPRHKITKRGQNVTFRCDPISEHNRLYWYRQTLGQGPEFLTYFQNEAQLEKSRLLSDRFSAERPKGSFSTLEIQRTEQGDSAMYLCASSPNSGTSNTEAFFGQGTRLTVV.

As to this clonotype: Compared with germline, one end of the junction differs, possibly owing to a read error. The V call is TRBV15, the J call TRBJ2-7, with D hard to call. CDR3 size: 15 residues. Germline V gene lookup returns CDR1 LNHNV and CDR2 YYDKDF (reference sequence). CDR3 amino acids: CVTSRGGRVSYEQYF. The CDR3 coding sequence is TGTGTCACCAGCAGAGGCGGTCGCGTCTCCTACGAGCAGTACTTC.

This clonotype was detected ten times or more. The CDR3 is CASSQRRSRTNEKLFF. The CDR3 DNA reads TGTGCCAGCAGCCAACGGAGAAGTAGAACTAATGAAAAACTGTTTTTT. The chain recombines TRBV3-1 with TRBJ1-4, with D hard to call. This CDR3 region has 16 residues. Trimming removed 2 bases at V and 1 base at J, with 11 bases between. The V gene's germline CDR1 is LGHDT and CDR2 YNNKEL (reference sequence).

In its sample, this clonotype was seen many times. CDR3 amino acids: CASSRGLSTGELFF. CDR3 nucleotides: TGTGCCAGCAGCAGGGGGCTGAGCACCGGGGAGCTGTTTTTT. The chain has TRBV2 and TRBJ2-2; 8 nucleotides agree with TRBD1. The germline V gene has CDR1 SNHLY and CDR2 FYNNEI. This CDR3 is built from 14 residues. V shed 6 bases, J shed 4 bases, and the junction held 4 bases outside the gene matches.

This clonotype was detected ten times or more. The chain employs TRBV19 and TRBJ2-1, with 13 bases matching TRBD2. The CDR3 is 13 amino acids. V gave up 6 bases and J gave up 15 bases; unmatched junction bases: 8. CDR1 is LNHDA and CDR2 is SQIVND in the germline V gene (reference sequence). The CDR3 sequence: CASSTGTSGTSFF. The CDR3 bases are TGTGCCAGTAGCACCGGGACTAGCGGGACCTCGTTCTTC.

The genes are TRBV5-1 and TRBJ2-1; D not certain. The germline V and J ends were trimmed by 3 bases and 5 bases, with 12 bases remaining between them. CDR1 is SGHRS, CDR2 YFSETQ, per germline. The CDR3 loop spans 14 amino acids. CDR3 protein: CASSSPDGHNEQFF. In nucleotides, the CDR3 is TGCGCCAGCAGCTCACCGGACGGTCACAATGAGCAGTTCTTC.

This clonotype was observed once. This rearrangement joins TRBV12-3 or TRBV12-4 to TRBJ2-7; D is perhaps TRBD1 (6 bases). The ends were cut back, 5 bases at V and 5 bases at J, with 16 bases in the middle. This CDR3 region has 14 residues. CDR3: CASSTRQALDEQYF. In DNA form, the CDR3 reads TGTGCCAGCAGTACCAGACAGGCACTCGACGAGCAGTACTTC.

Regarding this clonotype: A far larger clone is only one base removed, so a read error is likely. The V call is TRBV6-6, the J call TRBJ1-1, with TRBD1 as a possible D gene (5 bases). The CDR3 runs 13 residues. The germline V gene has CDR1 MNHNY and CDR2 SVGAGI (reference sequence). Trimming took 5 bases from V and 12 from J, leaving 19 bases between them. CDR3 DNA sequence: TGTGCCAGCAGTGGGGGAGAGAAGGAGTGGTCTTTCTTT. It specifies CASSGGEKEWSFF.

As concerns this clonotype: Without the conserved terminal phenylalanine or tryptophan, this CDR3 likely stems from a read error. The V call is TRBV30, the J call TRBJ1-5; D is unclear. Trimming took 0 bases from V and 7 from J, leaving 10 bases between them. The CDR3 has 13 residues. The germline CDR1 and CDR2 sequences are GTSNPN and SVGIG (reference sequence). The CDR3 DNA reads TGTGCCTGGAGTGTATCCCTCTGGCAGCCCCAGCATTCT. Translating gives CAWSVSLWQPQHS.

Comment on this clonotype: The junction does not match germline at one end; this may be a read error. This chain uses TRBV7-2 with TRBJ2-1; 9 positions match TRBD2. In germline, CDR1 is SGHTA, CDR2 FQGNSA. This CDR3 has 17 amino acids. The chain's CDR3 is CASSSRNSGSRVNERFF. The DNA for the CDR3 is TGTGCCAGCAGCTCCCGGAATAGCGGGAGTAGGGTCAATGAGCGGTTCTTC.

In its sample, this clonotype ranks as medium-sized. The chain is built from TRBV11-2 and TRBJ1-2, with 9 nucleotides matching TRBD1. Unmatched junction bases numbered 4, after V lost 2 bases and J lost 9 bases. The V gene's germline CDR1 is SGHAT and CDR2 FQNNGV. This CDR3 comprises 13 residues. The CDR3 DNA reads TGTGCCAGCAGCTTAACGACAGGGGGTAGCTACACCTTC. This sequence encodes CASSLTTGGSYTF.